These T cell receptor beta chains were read from a single sample in a study of shared clonotypes between healthy human individuals. Assay used: immunoSEQ multiplex PCR; TCRdb lists only in-frame clones, some missing. The sample gives a few million clones, approximately 95% of which show up once; 0.39% is in the top ten. The sequenced sample was naive CD4+ T cells from PBMCs. Receptor source: a man younger than 35 in good health. Some clones in this sample may be carry-over from other donors' samples. Both conserved end residues are part of each CDR3. The D gene is left open where the match is weak. Rows may omit the clone size; those that give it use once, few, many or a size class.

v_call: TRBV7-9; j_call: TRBJ2-3; clone_size: .; d_call: .; cdr3_nt: TGTGCCAGCAGCTCCCGAGCTAGCACAGATACGCAGTATTTT; cdr3_aa: CASSSRASTDTQYF
v_call: TRBV7-8; j_call: TRBJ2-2; clone_size: once; d_call: .; cdr3_nt: TGTGCCAGCAGCTTAGACGGCCTACCTAACGGGAGGGAGCTGTTTTTT; cdr3_aa: CASSLDGLPNGRELFF
v_call: TRBV5-4; j_call: TRBJ1-1; clone_size: .; d_call: TRBD1; cdr3_nt: TGTGCCAGCAGCTTGTGGGGACAGGAAGCTTTCTTT; cdr3_aa: CASSLWGQEAFF
v_call: TRBV9; j_call: TRBJ1-2; clone_size: .; d_call: .; cdr3_nt: TGTGCCAGCAGCAAGGAGTCAGGGAGACCTAACTATGGCTACACCTTC; cdr3_aa: CASSKESGRPNYGYTF
v_call: TRBV19; j_call: TRBJ2-5; clone_size: once; d_call: TRBD2; cdr3_nt: TGTGCCAGTATTGAGCGGGGGATAGAGACCCAGTACTTC; cdr3_aa: CASIERGIETQYF
v_call: TRBV11-3; j_call: TRBJ2-1; clone_size: .; d_call: .; cdr3_nt: TGTGCCAGCAGCTTATATAGGGCCAATGAGCAGTTCTTC; cdr3_aa: CASSLYRANEQFF
v_call: TRBV11-3; j_call: TRBJ2-1; clone_size: .; d_call: .; cdr3_nt: TGTGCCAGCAGCTTAAACTTGTACAATGAGCAGTTCTTC; cdr3_aa: CASSLNLYNEQFF
v_call: TRBV7-9; j_call: TRBJ2-4; clone_size: .; d_call: .; cdr3_nt: TGTGCCAGCAGCTTAGGGGCGGGAAACATTCAGTACTTC; cdr3_aa: CASSLGAGNIQYF
v_call: TRBV9; j_call: TRBJ1-5; clone_size: .; d_call: TRBD1; cdr3_nt: TGTGCCAGCAGCGTAGGGGACAGGGGTCAGCCCCAGCATTTT; cdr3_aa: CASSVGDRGQPQHF
v_call: TRBV10-3; j_call: TRBJ2-1; clone_size: .; d_call: .; cdr3_nt: TGTGCCATCAGGGGCCCCGAAAATTTCTCCAATGAGCAGTTCTTC; cdr3_aa: CAIRGPENFSNEQFF
v_call: TRBV28; j_call: TRBJ1-1; clone_size: once; d_call: .; cdr3_nt: TGTGCCAGCAGCGCCACACCCCCCGGGGGCGTGGATGAAGCTTTCTTT; cdr3_aa: CASSATPPGGVDEAFF
v_call: TRBV28; j_call: TRBJ2-2; clone_size: .; d_call: .; cdr3_nt: TGTGCCAGCAGACCGCAGGGGACGAACACCGGGGAGCTGTTTTTT; cdr3_aa: CASRPQGTNTGELFF
v_call: TRBV28; j_call: TRBJ1-2; clone_size: .; d_call: .; cdr3_nt: TGTGCCAGCATTCCCCCTCTCGGGGGCTACACCTTC; cdr3_aa: CASIPPLGGYTF
v_call: TRBV6-6; j_call: TRBJ1-3; clone_size: .; d_call: .; cdr3_nt: TGTGCCGCAGTGAAAGGGGGGGCTGGTGGAAACACCATATATTTT; cdr3_aa: CAAVKGGAGGNTIYF
v_call: TRBV6-1; j_call: TRBJ2-7; clone_size: once; d_call: .; cdr3_nt: TGTGCCAGCAGCCCAACTGACAGGCTCGCCTACGAGCAGTACTTC; cdr3_aa: CASSPTDRLAYEQYF
v_call: TRBV5-1; j_call: TRBJ2-1; clone_size: .; d_call: .; cdr3_nt: TGCGCCAGCAGCTCCCAGAACTCCTACAATGAGCAGTTCTTC; cdr3_aa: CASSSQNSYNEQFF
v_call: TRBV28; j_call: TRBJ1-2; clone_size: .; d_call: .; cdr3_nt: TGTGCCAGTTGGATTAGGGGAAACTATGGCTACACCTTC; cdr3_aa: CASWIRGNYGYTF
v_call: TRBV5-1; j_call: TRBJ2-1; clone_size: .; d_call: TRBD2; cdr3_nt: TGCGCCAGCAGCTTGGCGGTAGCGGGAGAGGCGGAGCAGTTCTTC; cdr3_aa: CASSLAVAGEAEQFF
v_call: TRBV6-6; j_call: TRBJ1-1; clone_size: .; d_call: .; cdr3_nt: .; cdr3_aa: CASSFGEGAEAFF
v_call: TRBV28; j_call: TRBJ1-2; clone_size: .; d_call: .; cdr3_nt: TGTGCCAGCAGTTTACCCGGGACCTTCTATGGCTACACCTTC; cdr3_aa: CASSLPGTFYGYTF
v_call: TRBV7-8; j_call: TRBJ2-1; clone_size: .; d_call: TRBD2; cdr3_nt: TGTGCCAGCAGCCTGAGACTAGCGAGCTCCTACAATGAGCAGTTCTTC; cdr3_aa: CASSLRLASSYNEQFF
v_call: TRBV30; j_call: TRBJ2-7; clone_size: .; d_call: .; cdr3_nt: TGTGCCTGGCACGGGATTACCTACGAGCAGTACTTC; cdr3_aa: CAWHGITYEQYF
v_call: TRBV29-1; j_call: TRBJ2-7; clone_size: .; d_call: TRBD1; cdr3_nt: TGCAGCGGGGCGGACTCAGGGGGCACATACGAGCAGTACTTC; cdr3_aa: CSGADSGGTYEQYF
v_call: TRBV11-2; j_call: TRBJ2-7; clone_size: .; d_call: .; cdr3_nt: TGTGCCAGCAGCTTACGAGCGACTGAATACGAGCAGTACTTC; cdr3_aa: CASSLRATEYEQYF
v_call: TRBV5-3; j_call: TRBJ1-5; clone_size: .; d_call: .; cdr3_nt: TGTGCCAGAAGATCCACAGGGTCCAATCAGCCCCAGCATTTT; cdr3_aa: CARRSTGSNQPQHF
v_call: TRBV7-2; j_call: TRBJ2-7; clone_size: .; d_call: .; cdr3_nt: TGTGCCAGCAGCCCAGCGGGTCCCAGCTCCTACGAGCAGTACTTC; cdr3_aa: CASSPAGPSSYEQYF
v_call: TRBV9; j_call: TRBJ1-2; clone_size: .; d_call: .; cdr3_nt: TGTGCCAGCAGCCCCGCCCATTGGGGGTCCTATGGCTACACCTTC; cdr3_aa: CASSPAHWGSYGYTF
v_call: TRBV15; j_call: TRBJ2-5; clone_size: .; d_call: .; cdr3_nt: TGTGCCACCAGAGAGGGTCTGGCGGGGAGATCCCAAGAGACCCAGTACTTC; cdr3_aa: CATREGLAGRSQETQYF
v_call: TRBV2; j_call: TRBJ1-1; clone_size: .; d_call: .; cdr3_nt: TGTGCCAGCAGTGAGTTTCGGGGGACTGAAGCTTTCTTT; cdr3_aa: CASSEFRGTEAFF
v_call: TRBV5-1; j_call: TRBJ1-1; clone_size: .; d_call: .; cdr3_nt: TGCGCCAGCAGCCCAGGACACCCGGGAGCTGAAGCTTTCTTT; cdr3_aa: CASSPGHPGAEAFF
v_call: TRBV11-3; j_call: TRBJ2-7; clone_size: once; d_call: TRBD2; cdr3_nt: TGTGCCAGCAGCTCACTAGCGGGTGTCAACGAGCAGTACTTC; cdr3_aa: CASSSLAGVNEQYF
v_call: TRBV5-1; j_call: TRBJ2-1; clone_size: .; d_call: TRBD1; cdr3_nt: TGCGCCAGCAGCTTGGGGTCAGGGGGCGGGGACAATGAGCAGTTCTTC; cdr3_aa: CASSLGSGGGDNEQFF
v_call: TRBV7-9; j_call: TRBJ2-7; clone_size: few; d_call: .; cdr3_nt: TGTGCCAGCAGCCGACAGTACGAGCAGTACTTC; cdr3_aa: CASSRQYEQYF
v_call: TRBV28; j_call: TRBJ2-2; clone_size: .; d_call: .; cdr3_nt: TGTGCCAGCAGTCCCGGGGCCAGAAACACCGGGGAGCTGTTTTTT; cdr3_aa: CASSPGARNTGELFF
v_call: TRBV9; j_call: TRBJ2-2; clone_size: .; d_call: TRBD1; cdr3_nt: TGTGCCAGCAGCCTTGGACAGGGGGAGATCGGGGAGCTGTTTTTT; cdr3_aa: CASSLGQGEIGELFF
v_call: TRBV6-1; j_call: TRBJ1-3; clone_size: .; d_call: TRBD1; cdr3_nt: TGTGCCAGCAGTGAGGCGGGACAGGGATGGATAAGGTCTGGAAACACCATATATTTT; cdr3_aa: CASSEAGQGWIRSGNTIYF
v_call: TRBV18; j_call: TRBJ1-2; clone_size: .; d_call: .; cdr3_nt: TGTGCCAGCTCACCAGTACCCGGCCTCGGGGATGGCTACACCTTC; cdr3_aa: CASSPVPGLGDGYTF
v_call: TRBV13; j_call: TRBJ2-2; clone_size: .; d_call: TRBD1; cdr3_nt: TGTGCCAGCAGCAAAGGAGTTTTCCGGGACAGGGTTGTGGAGCTGTTTTTT; cdr3_aa: CASSKGVFRDRVVELFF
v_call: TRBV18; j_call: TRBJ1-1; clone_size: few; d_call: .; cdr3_nt: TGTGCCAGCTCACCAAAGAACAGAGAAAACACTGAAGCTTTCTTT; cdr3_aa: CASSPKNRENTEAFF
v_call: TRBV7-9; j_call: TRBJ2-1; clone_size: .; d_call: .; cdr3_nt: TGTGCCAGCAGCCTTGGGACACACGAGCCCCCCTACAATGAGCAGTTCTTC; cdr3_aa: CASSLGTHEPPYNEQFF
v_call: TRBV7-3; j_call: TRBJ2-1; clone_size: .; d_call: .; cdr3_nt: TGTGCCAGCAGCTTAATGGTCCTATCCAGCTCCTACAATGAGCAGTTCTTC; cdr3_aa: CASSLMVLSSSYNEQFF
v_call: TRBV28; j_call: TRBJ1-5; clone_size: once; d_call: .; cdr3_nt: TGTGCCAGCAGTTTCCCAGGGACCGAACTAGGCAATCAGCCCCAGCATTTT; cdr3_aa: CASSFPGTELGNQPQHF
v_call: TRBV28; j_call: TRBJ2-1; clone_size: .; d_call: .; cdr3_nt: TGTGCCAGCAGTTTAATCTCCCTTACCGGTTTACAAGAGCAGTTCTTC; cdr3_aa: CASSLISLTGLQEQFF
v_call: TRBV2; j_call: TRBJ1-1; clone_size: few; d_call: .; cdr3_nt: TGTGCCAGCAAACGGGGACGTGAAGCTTTCTTT; cdr3_aa: CASKRGREAFF
v_call: TRBV5-1; j_call: TRBJ2-5; clone_size: once; d_call: TRBD2; cdr3_nt: TGCGCCAGCAGCTTGGGGGTAGCGGGAGGTGAAGAGACCCAGTACTTC; cdr3_aa: CASSLGVAGGEETQYF
v_call: TRBV27; j_call: TRBJ2-7; clone_size: .; d_call: TRBD1; cdr3_nt: TGTGCCAGCAGTTTATTCGGGACAGGGGGCTACGAGCAGTACTTC; cdr3_aa: CASSLFGTGGYEQYF
v_call: TRBV27; j_call: TRBJ1-2; clone_size: .; d_call: TRBD1; cdr3_nt: TGTGCCAGCAGTTGGGGACAGGGCGATGGCTACACCTTC; cdr3_aa: CASSWGQGDGYTF
v_call: TRBV6-6; j_call: TRBJ1-4; clone_size: .; d_call: .; cdr3_nt: TGTGCCAGCAGCCACCGAAGGGGCGGAGAAAAACTGTTTTTT; cdr3_aa: CASSHRRGGEKLFF
v_call: TRBV19; j_call: TRBJ2-5; clone_size: .; d_call: .; cdr3_nt: TGTGCCAGTAGTATCCGGTCGGGTAGACAAGAGACCCAGTACTTC; cdr3_aa: CASSIRSGRQETQYF
v_call: TRBV7-3; j_call: TRBJ2-3; clone_size: .; d_call: .; cdr3_nt: TGTGCCAGCAGCTTATTTCCTAGCAGCCTCGACGCGGATACGCAGTATTTT; cdr3_aa: CASSLFPSSLDADTQYF
v_call: TRBV5-4; j_call: TRBJ2-1; clone_size: .; d_call: .; cdr3_nt: TGTGCCAGCACCCTCCCTCGCGGGGACTCCAATGAGCAGTTCTTC; cdr3_aa: CASTLPRGDSNEQFF
v_call: TRBV5-1; j_call: TRBJ1-5; clone_size: .; d_call: .; cdr3_nt: TGCGCCAGCAGCGCGGGACTAAATCAGCCCCAGCATTTT; cdr3_aa: CASSAGLNQPQHF
v_call: TRBV27; j_call: TRBJ2-7; clone_size: .; d_call: .; cdr3_nt: TGTGCCAGCAGGTCAGCGGGTGGGCCCTACGAGCAGTACTTC; cdr3_aa: CASRSAGGPYEQYF
v_call: TRBV11-2; j_call: TRBJ2-1; clone_size: .; d_call: .; cdr3_nt: TGTGCCAGCAGCTTAGGGGCGGCGGGCGGGTACAATGAGCAGTTCTTC; cdr3_aa: CASSLGAAGGYNEQFF
v_call: TRBV28; j_call: TRBJ2-1; clone_size: once; d_call: TRBD2; cdr3_nt: TGTGCCAGCAGTTTTCCACTTACTAGCGAATCTATTGAGCAGTTCTTC; cdr3_aa: CASSFPLTSESIEQFF
v_call: TRBV5-4; j_call: TRBJ2-5; clone_size: .; d_call: TRBD1; cdr3_nt: TGTGCCAGCAGCTCGGGACAGGGAGTCTGGGAGACCCAGTACTTC; cdr3_aa: CASSSGQGVWETQYF
v_call: TRBV15; j_call: TRBJ1-2; clone_size: .; d_call: .; cdr3_nt: TGTGCCACCAGCCTCCTTGGAACAGGGACCTATGGCTACACCTTC; cdr3_aa: CATSLLGTGTYGYTF